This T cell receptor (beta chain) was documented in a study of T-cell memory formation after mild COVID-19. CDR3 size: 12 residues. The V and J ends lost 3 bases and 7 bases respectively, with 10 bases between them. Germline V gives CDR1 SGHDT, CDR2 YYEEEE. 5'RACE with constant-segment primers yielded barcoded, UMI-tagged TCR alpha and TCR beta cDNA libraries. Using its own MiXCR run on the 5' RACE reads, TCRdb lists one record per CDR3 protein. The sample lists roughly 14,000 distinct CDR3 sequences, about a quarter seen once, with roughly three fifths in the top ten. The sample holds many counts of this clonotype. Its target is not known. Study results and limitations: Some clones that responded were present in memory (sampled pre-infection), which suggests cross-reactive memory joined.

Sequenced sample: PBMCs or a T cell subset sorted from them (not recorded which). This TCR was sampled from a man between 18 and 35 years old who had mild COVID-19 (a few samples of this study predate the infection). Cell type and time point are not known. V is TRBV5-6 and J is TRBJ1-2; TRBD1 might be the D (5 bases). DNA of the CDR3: TGTGCCAGCAGCTGGGGGTTTCTTGGCTACACCTTC. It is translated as CASSWGFLGYTF.